Below, 9 T cell receptor beta chains from the same sample are listed, as sequenced in a study of blood T cells in healthy people across ages. The second PCR ran roughly 7 to 12 cycles with a sample-barcoded 5' primer and J-beta primers. Each CDR3 protein is one row after TCRdb ran MiXCR on the 5' RACE reads. The sample consists of over 500,000 distinct CDR3 sequences, 45% to 60% of them appearing once. Sequencing was carried out using blood. These TCRs come from a woman older than 75 in good health.

In this sample, this clonotype turned up a few times. The chain couples TRBV12-3 or TRBV12-4 to TRBJ2-2; D is unresolved. The CDR3 extends over 14 amino acids. Between the trimmed V and J ends, which lost 6 bases and 4 bases, there was a span of 12 bases. The CDR3 bases are TGTGCCAGCAGCGGCACGATGCCCACCGGGGAGCTGTTTTTT. As protein: CASSGTMPTGELFF.

Comment on this clonotype: It may be a read error: a sequence one base away is much more abundant. CDR3 nucleotides: TGTGCCAGCAGCCGATCTTCCGGACCGATGTTTAGTTCGCGGGAGACCCAGTACTTC. It yields the protein CASSRSSGPMFSSRETQYF. The V gene is TRBV3-1, the J gene TRBJ2-5; no definite D call. The V and J ends lost 4 bases and 5 bases respectively, with 29 bases between them. This CDR3 spans 19 amino acids. Germline-derived CDR1 and CDR2 are LGHDT and YNNKEL (reference sequence).

Many counts were recorded for this clonotype. A junction end diverges from the germline sequence, so it may reflect a read error. The chain joins TRBV5-1 to TRBJ2-7; D uncertain. The CDR3 loop spans 13 amino acids. Germline CDR1 SGHRS, CDR2 YFSETQ. CDR3 region: CASSFGSSYEQYF. CDR3 nucleotide sequence: TGTGCCAGCAGCTTTGGATCTTCCTACGAGCAGTACTTC.

This clonotype was recorded at least ten times. The V gene is TRBV6-5, the J gene TRBJ1-2, with D perhaps TRBD1 (6 bases). The germline gives CDR1 MNHEY, CDR2 SVGAGI. V lost 2 bases to trimming and J lost 2 bases, with 9 bases between them. The CDR3 covers 14 residues. The CDR3: CASSYQGPNYGYTF. CDR3 sequence (DNA): TGTGCCAGCAGTTACCAGGGGCCAAACTATGGCTACACCTTC.

This clonotype came up many times. J is TRBJ2-1 and V is TRBV5-1; D call uncertain. The V gene's germline CDR1 is SGHRS and CDR2 YFSETQ. V gave up 3 bases and J gave up 5 bases, with 9 bases separating them. The CDR3 sequence is 13 residues long. Written as DNA, the CDR3 is TGCGCCAGCAGCTCCCCAAGTAACAATGAGCAGTTCTTC. Its protein product is CASSSPSNNEQFF.

The genes are TRBV5-1 and TRBJ2-5; 8 bases line up with TRBD1. Germline V lookup: CDR1 SGHRS, CDR2 YFSETQ. The CDR3 spans 16 residues. V lost 4 bases to trimming and J lost 7 bases; unmatched junction nucleotides: 15. The CDR3 loop reads CASSNPTGQDFGTQYF. The CDR3 nucleotides read TGCGCCAGCAGCAACCCAACGGGACAGGACTTTGGGACCCAGTACTTC.

The chain is built from TRBV3-1 and TRBJ2-7, with D unresolved. Looked up from germline, CDR1 is LGHDT and CDR2 is YNNKEL (reference sequence). Trimming left V 0 bases short and J 6 bases short, with 9 bases between. The CDR3 has 13 residues. The CDR3: CASSQEPMAEQYF. The CDR3, as DNA: TGTGCCAGCAGCCAAGAGCCGATGGCCGAGCAGTACTTC.

This rearrangement joins TRBV11-2 to TRBJ2-3, with 16 bases fitting TRBD2. The CDR3 totals 16 residues. J was trimmed by 4 bases and V by 4 bases; bases with no gene match: 2. Germline V gives CDR1 SGHAT, CDR2 FQNNGV. The CDR3 reads CASSSGLAGGSDTQYF. The CDR3, as DNA: TGTGCCAGCAGCTCGGGACTAGCGGGAGGGTCAGATACGCAGTATTTT.

This clonotype was seen a handful of times. The chain joins TRBV29-1 to TRBJ2-1; 7 positions match TRBD1. The germline gives CDR1 SQVTM, CDR2 ANQGSEA. The CDR3 is 12 residues long. V was clipped by 6 bases and J by 12 bases; unmatched bases: 11. CDR3: CSVMTGNEVQFF. The DNA for the CDR3 is TGCAGCGTGATGACAGGGAATGAGGTGCAGTTCTTC.